This entry lists 30 T cell receptor beta chains sequenced from one sample in a study of cytomegalovirus exposure and HLA in healthy donors. The PCR had 60 Vbeta and 13 Jbeta primers. Clones were read by immunoSEQ multiplex PCR, and TCRdb kept only the in-frame ones, dropping some. The repertoire holds 300,000 or so clones, with 84% as singletons. Sequencing used PBMCs. These receptors were taken from a woman aged 40-49 years in good health and CMV-seropositive.

V gene TRBV7-9 combines with J gene TRBJ1-1; possibly TRBD1 for D (6 bases). Per germline, CDR1 SEHNR and CDR2 FQNEAQ (reference sequence). With 5 bases removed from V and 4 bases from J, the gap between germline ends came to 11 bases. The CDR3 covers 13 residues. The CDR3 DNA is TGTGCCAGCAGCACCCAACAGGGCACTGAAGCTTTCTTT. Residues: CASSTQQGTEAFF.

The chain is built from TRBV5-6 and TRBJ1-1; 7 bases map to TRBD1. This CDR3 spans 15 amino acids. Germline lookup yields CDR1 SGHDT and CDR2 YYEEEE. Trimming cost V 4 bases and J 0 bases; bases outside gene matches: 6. CDR3 in amino acids: CASSLPGTVNTEAFF. DNA for the CDR3: TGTGCCAGCAGCCTCCCCGGGACAGTGAACACTGAAGCTTTCTTT.

The chain uses TRBV14 and TRBJ1-1, with D possibly matching TRBD1 (5 bases). Germline V CDR1 and CDR2: SGHDN, FVKESK. This CDR3 spans 14 amino acids. V was trimmed by 1 base and J by 6 bases, leaving 12 bases between them. DNA of the CDR3: TGTGCCAGCAGCCAAGTCAGGGAAGTGTCTGAAGCTTTCTTT. Translating it yields CASSQVREVSEAFF.

The chain recombines TRBV7-9 with TRBJ1-2; D remains ambiguous. This CDR3 is built from 12 residues. Deletions cut 5 bases from V and 5 bases from J, with 9 bases between. Germline V lookup: CDR1 SEHNR, CDR2 FQNEAQ (reference sequence). The CDR3 sequence is CASSPNGYGYTF. CDR3 sequence (DNA): TGTGCCAGCAGCCCGAACGGTTATGGCTACACCTTC. Full variable domain (outside the CDR3, taken from reference TRBV7-9 and TRBJ1-2): DTGVSQNPRHKITKRGQNVTFRCDPISEHNRLYWYRQTLGQGPEFLTYFQNEAQLEKSRLLSDRFSAERPKGSFSTLEIQRTEQGDSAMYLCASSPNGYGYTFGSGTRLTVV.

The chain has TRBV5-1 and TRBJ1-2; possible D gene TRBD1, 6 bases. The CDR3 runs 14 residues. Trimming left V 3 bases short and J 3 bases short, with 12 bases between. Germline V gene sequence: CDR1 SGHRS, CDR2 YFSETQ. The CDR3 region has the DNA TGCGCCAGCAGCTACCACAGGGCCGACTATGGCTACACCTTC. Translation gives CASSYHRADYGYTF.

Only one count was recorded for this clone. The rearrangement joins TRBV15 to TRBJ2-3; 7 nucleotides match TRBD2. This CDR3 has 15 amino acids. Trimming took 5 bases from V and 0 from J; bases not matched to a gene: 5. Germline lookup yields CDR1 LNHNV and CDR2 YYDKDF (reference sequence). CDR3 sequence reads: CATSGEGRSTDTQYF. The CDR3 region has the DNA TGTGCCACCAGCGGGGAGGGGAGAAGCACAGATACGCAGTATTTT.

Note on this clone: The sample has other DNA sequences that encode this CDR3 too. The CDR3 sequence is CAWSGSSYNEQFF. CDR3 bases: TGTGCCTGGAGTGGGAGCTCCTACAATGAGCAGTTCTTC. The V call is TRBV30, the J call TRBJ2-1; no clear D. The CDR3 has 13 residues. Deletions cut 1 base from V and 0 bases from J, with 4 bases between. Germline values: CDR1 GTSNPN, CDR2 SVGIG (reference sequence).

In its sample, this clone was seen a few times. The gene calls are TRBV6-1 and TRBJ2-7, with TRBD2 matching over 10 bases. The V gene's germline CDR1 is MNHNS and CDR2 SASEGT. This CDR3 spans 14 amino acids. V shed 5 bases and J 4 bases; nucleotides not matched to a gene: 5. The CDR3 DNA reads TGTGCCAGCAGTCGTCTAGCGGGAGCGTACGAGCAGTACTTC. It is translated as CASSRLAGAYEQYF.

This sequence joins TRBV6-6 and TRBJ1-1, with D maybe TRBD1 (6 bases). The germline V gene encodes CDR1 MNHNY and CDR2 SVGAGI (reference sequence). The V end lost 0 bases, the J end lost 4 bases, and 15 bases lay between the germline ends. The CDR3 spans 16 residues. Here the CDR3 DNA reads TGTGCCAGCAGTTACTCCGGGGGGGCAAGGAGCACTGAAGCTTTCTTT. Its translation is CASSYSGGARSTEAFF.

CDR3 coding DNA: TGCAGCGTAAGCAGGGGGCTAGAGACCCAGTACTTC. This encodes CSVSRGLETQYF. The J gene is TRBJ2-5, the V gene TRBV29-1; 8 bases match TRBD1. Germline V CDR1 and CDR2: SQVTM, ANQGSEA. The CDR3 sequence is 12 residues long. V lost 6 bases to trimming and J lost 4 bases; unmatched junction nucleotides: 4.

This clone was counted between two and nine times. This chain connects TRBV2 to TRBJ1-3; D possibly corresponds to TRBD1 (5 bases). CDR3 size: 16 residues. V shed 6 bases and J shed 1 base, with 16 bases lying between them. The germline V gene encodes CDR1 SNHLY and CDR2 FYNNEI. CDR3 bases: TGTGCCAGCAGCCGAGACAGCCTTCGATCTGGAAACACCATATATTTT. Translation gives CASSRDSLRSGNTIYF.

The chain joins TRBV7-2 to TRBJ2-5; possibly TRBD1 for D (6 bases). V shed 4 bases and J shed 1 base, with 13 bases lying between them. Germline CDR1 is SGHTA and CDR2 is FQGNSA. The CDR3 spans 15 residues. The CDR3 coding sequence is TGTGCCAGCAGCTCAGGGGTATTAGGCCAAGAGACCCAGTACTTC. Its translation is CASSSGVLGQETQYF.

V usage is TRBV7-8 and J usage is TRBJ2-2, with 8 bases identical to TRBD2. The germline V gene encodes CDR1 SGHVS and CDR2 FQNEAQ. CDR3 length: 16 amino acids. The J segment lost 4 bases and the V segment lost 3 bases, leaving 7 bases of the junction unmatched. This chain's CDR3 is CASSLSAGVSTGELFF. For the CDR3, the DNA is TGTGCCAGCAGCTTGTCAGCGGGAGTATCCACCGGGGAGCTGTTTTTT.

This chain uses TRBV7-8 with TRBJ1-5; tentatively, D is TRBD1 (5 bases). Germline-derived CDR1 and CDR2 are SGHVS and FQNEAQ. The CDR3 covers 15 residues. The CDR3 is CASSPRAQSNQPQHF. CDR3 nucleotides: TGTGCGTCATCACCCAGGGCCCAGAGCAATCAGCCCCAGCATTTT. Full variable domain (rest looked up from reference TRBV7-8 and TRBJ1-5): GAGVSQSPRYKVAKRGQDVALRCDPISGHVSLFWYQQALGQGPEFLTYFQNEAQLDKSGLPSDRFFAERPEGSVSTLKIQRTQQEDSAVYLCASSPRAQSNQPQHFGDGTRLSIL.

The CDR3 nucleotides read TGTGCCTGGAAAACCGGAGGCTCCCATTCGAGGTACTTC. This sequence encodes CAWKTGGSHSRYF. The chain joins TRBV30 to TRBJ2-7; tentative D call: TRBD2 (5 bases). This CDR3 region has 13 residues. Germline lookup yields CDR1 GTSNPN and CDR2 SVGIG (reference sequence). V was trimmed by 4 bases and J by 12 bases, leaving 22 bases between them.

The gene calls are TRBV6-1 and TRBJ2-3; TRBD2 matches 12 bases. Germline assignment: CDR1 MNHNS and CDR2 SASEGT. The CDR3 has 17 residues. With V trimmed by 3 bases and J by 8 bases, 12 bases remained unmatched. The CDR3 protein is CASSDIYLAGGSGTQYF. The CDR3 DNA reads TGTGCCAGCAGTGACATCTACCTAGCGGGAGGGTCAGGTACGCAGTATTTT.

This chain links TRBV30 with TRBJ1-1, with TRBD1 matching 7 bases. Germline assignment: CDR1 GTSNPN and CDR2 SVGIG (reference sequence). With 0 bases clipped from V and 1 base from J, the junction kept 2 bases outside the gene matches. CDR3 size: 14 residues. The CDR3, as DNA: TGTGCCTGGAGTGTAGGGACAGCGAACACTGAAGCTTTCTTT. Its protein product is CAWSVGTANTEAFF.

The genes are TRBV28 and TRBJ2-7, with D possibly being TRBD2 (7 bases). The V and J ends lost 5 bases and 3 bases respectively, with 20 bases between them. The CDR3 has 16 residues. Germline lookup yields CDR1 MDHEN and CDR2 SYDVKM. The CDR3 DNA is TGTGCCAGCAGTGGGGGCGGGAGAACATCCTTCTACGAGCAGTACTTC. Protein sequence: CASSGGGRTSFYEQYF.

This chain links TRBV30 with TRBJ1-6; 10 nucleotides line up with TRBD1. This CDR3 is built from 14 residues. Looked up from germline, CDR1 is GTSNPN and CDR2 is SVGIG (reference sequence). Trimming cost V 2 bases and J 8 bases; bases outside gene matches: 3. The chain's CDR3 is CAWSSTGGDSPLHF. The CDR3 DNA follows: TGTGCCTGGAGTTCGACAGGGGGCGATTCACCCCTCCACTTT.

The chain carries TRBV27 and TRBJ2-1; D is unclear. V was clipped by 3 bases and J by 4 bases, with 16 bases between them. The V gene's germline CDR1 is MNHEY and CDR2 SMNVEV (reference sequence). CDR3 length equals 16 residues. CDR3 region: CASSFRVLPNYNEQFF. Here the CDR3 DNA reads TGTGCCAGCAGTTTTAGAGTCCTTCCTAATTACAATGAGCAGTTCTTC.

V and J are TRBV5-1 and TRBJ2-5; 8 nucleotides match TRBD2. In germline, CDR1 is SGHRS, CDR2 YFSETQ. CDR3 length: 12 residues. V gave up 4 bases and J gave up 7 bases; unmatched junction bases: 3. CDR3 sequence (DNA): TGCGCCAGCAGCCCGGGGGGGTGGACCCAGTACTTC. This codes for CASSPGGWTQYF. Complete variable domain (other parts from reference TRBV5-1 and TRBJ2-5): KAGVTQTPRYLIKTRGQQVTLSCSPISGHRSVSWYQQTPGQGLQFLFEYFSETQRNKGNFPGRFSGRQFSNSRSEMNVSTLELGDSALYLCASSPGGWTQYFGPGTRLLVL.

The rearrangement links TRBV12-5 to TRBJ2-7; possible D gene TRBD1, 6 bases. V gave up 1 base and J gave up 0 bases, with 7 bases separating them. CDR3 size: 14 residues. CDR1 and CDR2 from the germline V gene are LGHNT and FRNRAP. The chain's CDR3 is CASGLEDSSYEQYF. CDR3 nucleotide sequence: TGTGCTAGTGGTTTGGAGGACAGCTCCTACGAGCAGTACTTC. The variable domain in full, completed from reference TRBV12-5 and TRBJ2-7, reads DARVTQTPRHKVTEMGQEVTMRCQPILGHNTVFWYRQTMMQGLELLAYFRNRAPLDDSGMPKDRFSAEMPDATLATLKIQPSEPRDSAVYFCASGLEDSSYEQYFGPGTRLTVT.

The J gene is TRBJ2-4, the V gene TRBV9; 7 bases fit TRBD1. CDR1 is SGDLS, CDR2 YYNGEE, per germline. After removal of 4 bases from V and 3 bases from J, the junction contained 7 bases not matched to a gene. CDR3 size: 15 residues. This chain's CDR3 is CASSFAGGVKNIQYF. As DNA, the CDR3 is TGTGCCAGCAGCTTCGCAGGGGGTGTCAAAAACATTCAGTACTTC. Filled out from reference TRBV9 and TRBJ2-4, the complete variable domain reads DSGVTQTPKHLITATGQRVTLRCSPRSGDLSVYWYQQSLDQGLQFLIQYYNGEERAKGNILERFSAQQFPDLHSELNLSSLELGDSALYFCASSFAGGVKNIQYFGAGTRLSVL.

The chain is built from TRBV28 and TRBJ2-1, with D perhaps matching TRBD2 (6 bases). The CDR3 extends over 13 amino acids. V lost 7 bases and J 6 bases, leaving 13 bases between the germline ends. Germline CDR1 and CDR2: MDHEN and SYDVKM. For the CDR3, the DNA is TGTGCCAGCACTCCGGGAGTTCCCAATGAGCAGTTCTTC. Translating gives CASTPGVPNEQFF. Complete variable domain (other parts from reference TRBV28 and TRBJ2-1): DVKVTQSSRYLVKRTGEKVFLECVQDMDHENMFWYRQDPGLGLRLIYFSYDVKMKEKGDIPEGYSVSREKKERFSLILESASTNQTSMYLCASTPGVPNEQFFGPGTRLTVL.

This chain uses TRBV28 with TRBJ1-2; no firm D call. Germline CDR1 is MDHEN and CDR2 is SYDVKM. The CDR3 is made up of 11 amino acids. Trimming stripped 6 bases from V and 8 bases from J, with 10 bases between. The CDR3: CASSFSSGYTF. The CDR3 DNA reads TGTGCCAGCAGCTTTAGCTCAGGCTACACCTTC.

This clone occurred once. The chain employs TRBV4-2 and TRBJ2-1; 11 positions match TRBD2. CDR3 length: 17 residues. V dropped 0 bases and J dropped 9; count of bases not matched to a gene: 10. Germline CDR1 reads LGHNA; CDR2 reads YNFKEQ. The CDR3 region is CASSQDVVAGGPSEQFF. DNA of the CDR3: TGTGCCAGCAGCCAAGATGTGGTAGCGGGAGGGCCGAGTGAGCAGTTCTTC.

The J gene is TRBJ2-5, the V gene TRBV11-3; no clear D. The ends were cut back, 3 bases at V and 1 base at J, with 9 bases in the middle. Germline V gene lookup returns CDR1 SGHNT and CDR2 YENEEA. This CDR3 has 14 amino acids. The CDR3 DNA follows: TGTGCCAGCAGCTTCTTCAGGCCCCAAGAGACCCAGTACTTC. Its translation is CASSFFRPQETQYF.

The chain is built from TRBV19 and TRBJ2-5; D remains unclear. The CDR3 has 14 amino acids. Germline V gene data show CDR1 as LNHDA and CDR2 as SQIVND (reference sequence). Trimming shortened V by 3 bases and J by 4 bases, and 12 bases separated the two germline ends. CDR3 in DNA: TGTGCCAGTAGTATCGACAATCGACGAGAGACCCAGTACTTC. Protein product: CASSIDNRRETQYF.

This chain joins TRBV18 and TRBJ2-7; 12 nucleotides line up with TRBD2. The CDR3 is made up of 17 amino acids. V lost 1 base, J lost 5 bases, and 9 bases stayed unmatched. Germline loops: CDR1 KGHSH, CDR2 LQKENI. The CDR3 DNA reads TGTGCCAGCTCACCACAAACTGCGGGACTAGCGGGCGACGAGCAGTACTTC. Protein sequence: CASSPQTAGLAGDEQYF.

J is TRBJ1-2 and V is TRBV7-9; D might be TRBD1 (6 bases). V lost 6 bases, J lost 8 bases, and 19 bases lay in between. The CDR3 totals 14 residues. CDR1 and CDR2 (germline): SEHNR, FQNEAQ (reference sequence). CDR3 bases: TGTGCCAGCAGTTTACAGGGTCCTGACAGGGGCTACACCTTC. Its translation is CASSLQGPDRGYTF.